What follows are 10 T cell receptor beta chains derived from one specimen sequenced in a study of blood T cell repertoires in COVID-19. Repertoires were generated with immunoSEQ multiplex PCR, while TCRdb's copy carries only in-frame clones and drops some. The table records a few hundred thousand clones, approximately 81% of them present only once. Sequencing was carried out using peripheral blood. The source of these receptors is an elderly woman with COVID-19, enrolled during active disease.

This clone appeared a single time. The J gene is TRBJ1-6, the V gene TRBV10-2; D unresolved. The germline V gene has CDR1 WSHSY and CDR2 SAAADI. The CDR3 length is 15 residues. The V gene lost 6 bases and the J gene lost 5 bases, with 14 bases spanning the gap. CDR3 amino acids: CASRSQEKNNSPLHF. The CDR3 DNA reads as TGCGCCAGCAGGAGCCAAGAGAAAAATAATTCACCCCTCCACTTT.

The chain carries TRBV18 and TRBJ1-1; maybe TRBD1 (5 bases). From germline, CDR1 is KGHSH and CDR2 LQKENI. The CDR3 contains 12 residues. Trimming stripped 6 bases from V and 4 bases from J, with 9 bases between. CDR3 in amino acids: CASSPTGTEAFF. In DNA form, the CDR3 reads TGTGCCAGCTCTCCCACAGGCACTGAAGCTTTCTTT.

The chain is built from TRBV14 and TRBJ2-2; tentative D call: TRBD1 (5 bases). The ends were cut back, 4 bases at V and 6 bases at J, with 27 bases in the middle. The CDR3 sequence is 19 residues long. Germline CDR1 SGHDN, CDR2 FVKESK. The CDR3 protein is CASSPRPASTLKGPGELFF. The CDR3 DNA sequence: TGTGCCAGCAGCCCCCGCCCGGCTTCGACGTTGAAGGGGCCCGGGGAGCTGTTTTTT.

The rearrangement uses TRBV5-6 and TRBJ1-6, with D maybe TRBD1 (6 bases). CDR1 is SGHDT, CDR2 YYEEEE, per germline. This CDR3 has 15 amino acids. V was pared by 0 bases and J by 7 bases, with 11 bases between. The CDR3 is CASSLGSQGNSPLHF. CDR3 DNA: TGTGCCAGCAGCTTGGGTAGTCAGGGGAATTCACCCCTCCACTTT.

The chain combines TRBV19 with TRBJ1-4; D gene unclear. CDR1 and CDR2 (germline): LNHDA, SQIVND (reference sequence). The CDR3 covers 13 residues. The V end was cut by 6 bases, the J end by 11 bases, with 16 bases between. The CDR3 DNA reads TGTGCCAGTAGGATGGGTACGGGAAAGAAACTGTTTTTT. It codes for CASRMGTGKKLFF. Using reference TRBV19 and TRBJ1-4 for the parts outside the CDR3, the full variable domain is DGGITQSPKYLFRKEGQNVTLSCEQNLNHDAMYWYRQDPGQGLRLIYYSQIVNDFQKGDIAEGYSVSREKKESFPLTVTSAQKNPTAFYLCASRMGTGKKLFFGSGTQLSVL.

The chain recombines TRBV10-3 with TRBJ1-1; tentative D call: TRBD1 (5 bases). The CDR3 sequence is 13 residues long. In germline, CDR1 is ENHRY, CDR2 SYGVKD. V shed 4 bases and J shed 3 bases, with 9 bases lying between them. The chain's CDR3 is CAISVGGYTEAFF. DNA for the CDR3: TGTGCCATCAGTGTGGGGGGTTACACTGAAGCTTTCTTT.

The rearrangement uses TRBV21-1 and TRBJ1-5. TRBV21-1 is tagged as a pseudogene. This CDR3 is built from 13 residues. In nucleotides, the CDR3 is TGCCCCCTTGGGCGGACTAGAAAGGAGCCCCAGCATTTT. Protein product: CPLGRTRKEPQHF.

The chain couples TRBV18 to TRBJ2-1, with D maybe TRBD2 (6 bases). Germline CDR1 KGHSH, CDR2 LQKENI. The CDR3 has 12 residues. Trimming shortened V by 6 bases and J by 7 bases, and 10 bases separated the two germline ends. The CDR3 protein is CASSLTRNEQFF. In DNA form, the CDR3 reads TGTGCCAGCTCGCTGACTAGGAATGAGCAGTTCTTC.

This rearrangement joins TRBV27 to TRBJ1-5; D gene ambiguous. The germline V gene encodes CDR1 MNHEY and CDR2 SMNVEV (reference sequence). V was clipped by 3 bases and J by 8 bases, with 11 bases between them. This CDR3 is 13 amino acids long. The CDR3 DNA sequence: TGTGCCAGCAGTTTGCGCCAGGATAAGCCCCAGCATTTT. Protein product: CASSLRQDKPQHF.

V is TRBV13 and J is TRBJ2-3; 7 bases are a match to TRBD2. The germline gives CDR1 PRHDT, CDR2 FYEKMQ (reference sequence). The V gene end was trimmed by 5 bases and the J gene end by 3 bases; junction bases not matched to a gene: 8. The CDR3 runs 15 residues. Here the CDR3 reads CASSQRTRATDTQYF. In nucleotides, the CDR3 is TGTGCCAGCAGCCAGCGGACTAGGGCGACAGATACGCAGTATTTT.